The following is a T cell receptor (beta chain) sequence with its context. The entry originates in a study of blood T cell repertoires in COVID-19. Study-wide background: The cDNA or gDNA used as material had been derived from T cells, B-cell-depleted T cells, or PBMCs.

As handled by the study authors: Amplifying reference gene primers gave estimates of nucleated cell counts. Some clones are missing from TCRdb's copy, which holds only in-frame ones; the method was immunoSEQ multiplex PCR. V, J and clone size derive from that table, while D and trimming were established from the DNA sequence. This table holds 65,000 to 90,000 clones, around 83% found once. Germline V gene data show CDR1 as SGHRS and CDR2 as YFSETQ. The CDR3 is 15 residues long. Trimming stripped 5 bases from V and 2 bases from J, with 13 bases between. The TCR was taken from a woman aged 55-70 years with acute or convalescent COVID-19. Specimen: peripheral blood. The chain carries TRBV5-1 and TRBJ1-4; tentative D call: TRBD1 (5 bases). The CDR3 spells CASRPGLGTNEKLFF. The CDR3 DNA reads as TGCGCCAGCAGGCCAGGGTTAGGGACTAATGAAAAACTGTTTTTT. Using reference TRBV5-1 and TRBJ1-4 for the parts outside the CDR3, the full variable domain is KAGVTQTPRYLIKTRGQQVTLSCSPISGHRSVSWYQQTPGQGLQFLFEYFSETQRNKGNFPGRFSGRQFSNSRSEMNVSTLELGDSALYLCASRPGLGTNEKLFFGSGTQLSVL.